These T cell receptor beta chains were read from a single sample in a study of sequential checkpoint blockade in melanoma. The method was immunoSEQ multiplex PCR; TCRdb's version includes in-frame clones alone and lacks a portion of them. Among 10,000 to 11,000 clones, more than 75% were seen once, and the ten largest hold around 52%. Source: CD8+ T cells sorted from blood (inferred from file names), taken from a patient given nivolumab and ipilimumab in sequence. The source of these receptors is a human donor with melanoma. The CDR3 runs from the conserved cysteine through the conserved F or W. The D gene is left open where the match is weak.

V gene	D gene	J gene	CDR3 protein
TRBV5-8	-	TRBJ1-1	CASSQDSGGNTEAFF
TRBV6-5	TRBD1	-	CASSYSTGPYEQYF
TRBV21-1	-	TRBJ2-7	CASSKWQGHIAYEQYF
TRBV19	-	TRBJ1-5	CASKFFGGRETGSNQPQHF
TRBV19	-	TRBJ1-5	CASSTRGGWQPQHF
TRBV29-1	-	TRBJ1-2	CSVDKAGGRANYGYTF
TRBV5-1	TRBD1	TRBJ1-2	CASSSTPAQGANYGYTF
TRBV5-5	-	TRBJ2-7	CASSAQGTTYEQYF
TRBV28	TRBD1	TRBJ2-7	CASTGQGLEVYEQYF
TRBV19	-	TRBJ1-1	CASTPTMRETQEAFF
TRBV5-1	-	TRBJ1-1	CASSLPQGTEAFF
TRBV9	-	TRBJ1-5	CASSPRPGSNQPQHF
TRBV7-2	-	TRBJ2-7	CASSDGDRPYEQYF
TRBV6-5	-	TRBJ1-3	CASSYSIGVGTIYF
TRBV7-9	TRBD1	TRBJ1-1	CASSRDRVDTEAFF
TRBV5-5	-	TRBJ2-7	CASSLGTVDYEQYF
TRBV7-9	-	TRBJ1-6	CASSFNSGGNSPLHF
TRBV13	-	TRBJ1-1	CASSGLRVVMGTEAFF
TRBV19	-	TRBJ1-2	CASSLGYGYTF
TRBV10-1	-	TRBJ1-1	CASTGEEAFF
TRBV4-1	TRBD2	TRBJ2-7	CASSQVGSGGRGEQYF
TRBV28	TRBD1	TRBJ1-2	CASSSDRVNNYGYTF
TRBV19	TRBD1	TRBJ1-1	CASSIVPGQGTEAFF
TRBV5-1	TRBD1	TRBJ1-5	CASSFTGTANQPQHF
TRBV27	-	TRBJ1-1	CASSTGYLNAEAFF
TRBV7-9	TRBD1	TRBJ2-1	CASSSPGQGIHNEQFF
TRBV6-4	TRBD2	TRBJ2-2	CASSDSWRGGHGELFF
TRBV27	-	TRBJ1-1	CASFRPSHTEAFF
TRBV5-6	-	TRBJ1-2	CASSLDTNYGYTF
TRBV29-1	TRBD1	TRBJ2-7	CSVVDRDKSYEQYF
TRBV5-6	-	TRBJ1-1	CASSYPPGHMNTEAFF
TRBV4-2	-	TRBJ1-4	CASSQDWSEGREKLFF
TRBV5-1	-	TRBJ1-2	CASSREEDSYGYTF
TRBV7-2	-	TRBJ1-2	CASSEGVLYGYTF
TRBV6-1	-	TRBJ1-5	CASSARADSNQPQHF